The 5 T cell receptor beta chains reported below all come from one sample, sequenced in a study of cytomegalovirus exposure and HLA in healthy donors. In the PCR, 60 Vbeta and 13 Jbeta primers were used. Sequenced by immunoSEQ multiplex PCR; TCRdb stores in-frame clones only, minus some. This sample has 170,000 or so clones; 75% to 85% occur once, and the top ten carry roughly 3.5%. Sample: PBMCs. These TCRs come from a woman between 55 and 75 years old in good health and CMV-seropositive.

J is TRBJ2-7 and V is TRBV5-1; 10 nucleotides match TRBD1. Germline assignment: CDR1 SGHRS and CDR2 YFSETQ. The CDR3 runs 15 residues. Trimming removed 4 bases from V and 4 bases from J; junction bases left unmatched: 8. CDR3 in DNA: TGCGCCAGCAGCGAATCGGGACAGGGGTTATACGAGCAGTACTTC. It translates to CASSESGQGLYEQYF.

The V call is TRBV5-1, the J call TRBJ2-3, with 12 positions matching TRBD2. This CDR3 has 17 residues. Losses at the gene ends were 4 bases for V and 4 bases for J; bases not matched to a gene: 10. Germline V gene lookup returns CDR1 SGHRS and CDR2 YFSETQ. The CDR3 is CASSTRTSGNLADTQYF. DNA for the CDR3: TGCGCCAGCAGCACCCGGACTAGCGGGAATCTCGCAGATACGCAGTATTTT.

This chain connects TRBV5-4 to TRBJ2-7; 7 positions match TRBD2. Germline V gene data show CDR1 as SGHNT and CDR2 as YYREEE (reference sequence). The length of the CDR3 is 14 residues. Trimming took 0 bases from V and 5 from J; bases not matched to a gene: 5. The CDR3 nucleotides read TGTGCCAGCAGCTTGGAGCGGGGAAGCAACGAGCAGTACTTC. It specifies CASSLERGSNEQYF. Full variable domain (remainder filled in from reference TRBV5-4 and TRBJ2-7): ETGVTQSPTHLIKTRGQQVTLRCSSQSGHNTVSWYQQALGQGPQFIFQYYREEENGRGNFPPRFSGLQFPNYSSELNVNALELDDSALYLCASSLERGSNEQYFGPGTRLTVT.

The V gene is TRBV19, the J gene TRBJ2-1; 10 bases are a match to TRBD1. Losses at the gene ends were 6 bases for V and 8 bases for J; bases not matched to a gene: 7. This CDR3 spans 14 amino acids. Per germline, CDR1 LNHDA and CDR2 SQIVND (reference sequence). The CDR3 is CASSRQGAVDEQFF. In DNA, the CDR3 is TGTGCCAGTAGCCGACAGGGGGCTGTGGATGAGCAGTTCTTC.

The V call is TRBV30, the J call TRBJ1-5; the match to TRBD1 covers 8 bases. Germline lookup yields CDR1 GTSNPN and CDR2 SVGIG (reference sequence). The CDR3 runs to 13 residues. The ends lost 4 bases at V and 2 bases at J; junction bases unmatched: 1. For the CDR3, the DNA is TGTGCCTGGAAGGGACAGGGCAATCAGCCCCAGCATTTT. Translated: CAWKGQGNQPQHF. Together with reference TRBV30 and TRBJ1-5, the CDR3 gives the full variable domain: SQTIHQWPATLVQPVGSPLSLECTVEGTSNPNLYWYRQAAGRGLQLLFYSVGIGQISSEVPQNLSASRPQDRQFILSSKKLLLSDSGFYLCAWKGQGNQPQHFGDGTRLSIL.